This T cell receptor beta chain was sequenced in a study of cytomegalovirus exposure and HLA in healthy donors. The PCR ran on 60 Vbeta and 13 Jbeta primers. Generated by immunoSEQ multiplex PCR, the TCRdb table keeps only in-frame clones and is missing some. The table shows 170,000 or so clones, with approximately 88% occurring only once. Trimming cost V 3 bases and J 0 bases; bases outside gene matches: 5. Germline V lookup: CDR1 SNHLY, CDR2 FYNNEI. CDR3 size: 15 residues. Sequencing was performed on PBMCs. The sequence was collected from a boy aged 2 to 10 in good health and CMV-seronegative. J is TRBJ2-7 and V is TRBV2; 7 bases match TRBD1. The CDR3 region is CASSEDRLSSYEQYF. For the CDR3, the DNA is TGTGCCAGCAGTGAGGACAGGTTGTCCTCCTACGAGCAGTACTTC.